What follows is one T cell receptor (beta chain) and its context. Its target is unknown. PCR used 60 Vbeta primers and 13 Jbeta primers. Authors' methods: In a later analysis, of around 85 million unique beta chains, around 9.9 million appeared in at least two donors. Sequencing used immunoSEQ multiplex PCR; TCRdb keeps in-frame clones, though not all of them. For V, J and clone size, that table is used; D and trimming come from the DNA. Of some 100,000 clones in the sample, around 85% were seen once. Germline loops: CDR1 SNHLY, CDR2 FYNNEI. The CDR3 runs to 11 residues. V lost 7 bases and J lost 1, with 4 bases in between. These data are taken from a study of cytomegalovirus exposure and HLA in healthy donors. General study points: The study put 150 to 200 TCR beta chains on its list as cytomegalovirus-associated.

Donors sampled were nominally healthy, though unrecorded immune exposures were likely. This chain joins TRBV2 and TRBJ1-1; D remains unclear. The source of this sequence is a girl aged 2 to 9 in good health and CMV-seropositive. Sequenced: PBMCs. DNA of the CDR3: TGTGCCAGCAACGGGAACACTGAAGCTTTCTTT. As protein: CASNGNTEAFF.